This entry concerns a single T cell receptor beta chain. This record comes from a study of T cell repertoires in cytomegalovirus infection. This CDR3 region has 13 residues. Per the germline V gene, CDR1 is SQVTM and CDR2 is ANQGSEA. V was shortened by 6 bases and J by 4 bases, with 15 bases between the two germline ends. TCRdb independently ran MiXCR on the reads; one entry per CDR3 protein. The repertoire holds some 300,000 distinct CDR3 sequences, with around 15% as singletons. The sequence was obtained from a human donor in good health (CMV status not recorded). Some clones in this sample may be carry-over from other donors' samples. The sample was PBMCs. This chain connects TRBV29-1 to TRBJ1-1, with D uncertain. The CDR3 coding sequence is TGCAGCGTCTCCCCTGGTCGGGGCACTGAAGCTTTCTTT. Protein sequence: CSVSPGRGTEAFF.